The 26 T cell receptor beta chains below all came from one sample that was sequenced in a study of blood T cell repertoires in COVID-19. Sequenced by immunoSEQ multiplex PCR; TCRdb stores in-frame clones only, minus some. Found here are around 270,000 clones, 70% to 90% of them singletons; the top ten hold 0.87%. Material: peripheral blood. These receptors were obtained from a human donor with COVID-19, enrolled during active disease. The donor label of this sample is uncertain.

This rearrangement joins TRBV21-1 to TRBJ2-5; the D call of TRBD2 is as the table states it, not checked on the DNA. TRBV21-1 corresponds to a pseudogene. The CDR3 is made up of 14 amino acids. The CDR3 reads CASRRDCNLETQYF. Here the CDR3 DNA reads TGTGCCAGCAGGCGGGACTGCAATTTGGAGACCCAGTACTTC.

The rearrangement joins TRBV2 to TRBJ1-3; the D is unclear. This CDR3 spans 17 amino acids. Germline V CDR1 and CDR2: SNHLY, FYNNEI. Trimming removed 6 bases from V and 4 bases from J, with 22 bases in between. CDR3 residues: CASSETRGTRSGNTIYF. The DNA of the CDR3 is TGTGCCAGCAGCGAAACCCGGGGTACTCGTTCAGGAAACACCATATATTTT.

This clone appeared a single time. The chain recombines TRBV6-6 with TRBJ2-1; 8 positions agree with TRBD1. Germline loops: CDR1 MNHNY, CDR2 SVGAGI (reference sequence). V lost 6 bases to trimming and J lost 3 bases; unmatched junction nucleotides: 4. CDR3 length equals 14 residues. CDR3 residues: CASSGTGRYNEQFF. The CDR3 DNA reads as TGTGCCAGCAGCGGGACAGGCCGCTACAATGAGCAGTTCTTC.

This clone has more than one count but fewer than ten. This chain joins TRBV19 and TRBJ1-5; D possibly corresponds to TRBD1 (6 bases). Trimming took 7 bases from V and 2 from J, leaving 15 bases between them. The V gene's germline CDR1 is LNHDA and CDR2 SQIVND (reference sequence). The CDR3 is 15 amino acids. CDR3 coding DNA: TGTGCCAGTAAGTTCGACAGGATCGGCAATCAGCCCCAGCATTTT. This translates into CASKFDRIGNQPQHF.

The chain has TRBV29-1 and TRBJ2-7; D uncertain. The germline V gene encodes CDR1 SQVTM and CDR2 ANQGSEA. The length of the CDR3 is 13 residues. V lost 1 base and J 0 bases, leaving 7 bases between the germline ends. The CDR3 is CSVEGENSYEQYF. The DNA of the CDR3 is TGCAGCGTTGAAGGAGAGAACTCCTACGAGCAGTACTTC.

This clone was observed a single time. The chain is built from TRBV29-1 and TRBJ2-5; maybe TRBD1 (6 bases). Trimming took 4 bases from V and 2 from J, leaving 17 bases between them. Per germline, CDR1 SQVTM and CDR2 ANQGSEA. CDR3 size: 15 residues. CDR3 in DNA: TGCAGCGTTGGAGCCACGGGACATCCACAAGAGACCCAGTACTTC. This gives the protein CSVGATGHPQETQYF.

The chain combines TRBV19 with TRBJ1-5; D perhaps matches TRBD1 (6 bases). Trimming left V 5 bases short and J 3 bases short, with 17 bases between. Germline CDR1 LNHDA, CDR2 SQIVND (reference sequence). The CDR3 has 16 amino acids. The CDR3 coding sequence is TGTGCCAGTAGTGCCACTCAGGGGAGCTCCAATCAGCCCCAGCATTTT. Amino acid sequence: CASSATQGSSNQPQHF.

V usage is TRBV6-6 and J usage is TRBJ2-5; 7 positions agree with TRBD2. The trim removed 7 bases at V and 2 bases at J, leaving 10 bases unmatched. The CDR3 is 15 amino acids. Germline V gives CDR1 MNHNY, CDR2 SVGAGI (reference sequence). The CDR3, as DNA: TGTGCCAGCACCTTAGATGGGGGGGAGCAAGAGACCCAGTACTTC. This translates into CASTLDGGEQETQYF.

The chain employs TRBV30 and TRBJ2-7; 10 bases align to TRBD2. CDR1 is GTSNPN, CDR2 SVGIG, per germline (reference sequence). With 1 base clipped from V and 6 bases from J, the junction kept 6 bases outside the gene matches. The CDR3 contains 14 residues. The CDR3 nucleotides are TGTGCCTGGAGTGCTGGGCTAGCGGGAGCCGAGCAGTACTTC. Protein: CAWSAGLAGAEQYF. The variable domain in full, with the rest retrieved from reference TRBV30 and TRBJ2-7, is SQTIHQWPATLVQPVGSPLSLECTVEGTSNPNLYWYRQAAGRGLQLLFYSVGIGQISSEVPQNLSASRPQDRQFILSSKKLLLSDSGFYLCAWSAGLAGAEQYFGPGTRLTVT.

A note on this clone: The junction does not match germline at one end; this may be a read error. V gene TRBV27 combines with J gene TRBJ1-1; 7 nucleotides match TRBD1. This CDR3 is 14 amino acids long. The V gene's germline CDR1 is MNHEY and CDR2 SMNVEV (reference sequence). CDR3 amino acids: CASSLSWDSTKAFF. Here the CDR3 DNA reads TGTGCCAGCAGTTTATCGTGGGACAGCACTAAAGCTTTCTTT.

The chain combines TRBV18 with TRBJ1-5; no firm D call. This CDR3 has 14 residues. V was shortened by 3 bases and J by 3 bases, with 9 bases between the two germline ends. CDR1 is KGHSH and CDR2 is LQKENI in the germline V gene. The CDR3 here is CASSPGGANQPQHF. The CDR3 region has the DNA TGTGCCAGCTCACCGGGAGGCGCCAATCAGCCCCAGCATTTT.

V and J are TRBV5-1 and TRBJ1-1; 9 nucleotides align to TRBD1. Germline V gene data show CDR1 as SGHRS and CDR2 as YFSETQ. Losses at the gene ends were 2 bases for V and 4 bases for J; bases not matched to a gene: 9. The CDR3 contains 16 residues. CDR3 loop: CASSFRDRVWSTEAFF. In nucleotides, the CDR3 is TGCGCCAGCAGCTTCCGGGACAGGGTATGGAGCACTGAAGCTTTCTTT.

The V gene is TRBV5-1, the J gene TRBJ1-1; D is undetermined. Germline CDR1 and CDR2: SGHRS and YFSETQ. The V end was cut by 4 bases, the J end by 7 bases, with 8 bases between. CDR3 size: 11 residues. CDR3 coding DNA: TGCGCCAGCAGCAGGAGTGGTGAAGCTTTCTTT. It translates to CASSRSGEAFF.

The chain recombines TRBV7-9 with TRBJ1-1; D not certain. The CDR3 is 12 amino acids. V lost 5 bases to trimming and J lost 7 bases, with 11 bases between them. From germline, CDR1 is SEHNR and CDR2 FQNEAQ (reference sequence). The CDR3 DNA follows: TGTGCCAGCAGCCATGAGGAGGGTGAAGCTTTCTTT. The encoded protein is CASSHEEGEAFF.

The chain uses TRBV7-9 and TRBJ1-4, with D unclear. Deletions cut 4 bases from V and 2 bases from J, with 11 bases between. The CDR3 runs 15 residues. Germline V lookup: CDR1 SEHNR, CDR2 FQNEAQ (reference sequence). CDR3 DNA sequence: TGTGCCAGCAGCTCAGGAGGGTTCACTAATGAAAAACTGTTTTTT. Its translation: CASSSGGFTNEKLFF.

J is TRBJ2-7 and V is TRBV11-2, with TRBD2 matching over 7 bases. V lost 5 bases, J lost 2 bases, and 15 bases stayed unmatched. The CDR3 consists of 17 residues. CDR1 is SGHAT and CDR2 is FQNNGV in the germline V gene. The CDR3 region is CASSKLVPGGRAYEQYF. The CDR3 coding sequence is TGTGCCAGCAGCAAACTAGTCCCCGGGGGGAGGGCCTACGAGCAGTACTTC.

J is TRBJ1-5 and V is TRBV3-1 (or the pseudogene TRBV3-2); D is uncertain. V lost 4 bases and J 4 bases, leaving 5 bases between the germline ends. The CDR3 contains 12 residues. Germline V gene data show CDR1 as LGHDT and CDR2 as YNNKEL (reference sequence). CDR3 sequence reads: CASSRQNQPQHF. In DNA form, the CDR3 reads TGTGCCAGCAGCCGCCAGAATCAGCCCCAGCATTTT.

The chain employs TRBV6-1 and TRBJ1-6; D remains ambiguous. V dropped 1 base and J dropped 3 bases, with 10 bases sitting between them. The CDR3 sequence is 16 residues long. The germline gives CDR1 MNHNS, CDR2 SASEGT. The chain's CDR3 is CASSEGMTLYNSPLHF. DNA for the CDR3: TGTGCCAGCAGTGAAGGGATGACTCTCTATAATTCACCCCTCCACTTT.

The chain carries TRBV28 and TRBJ1-6; unclear D gene. The germline CDR1 and CDR2 sequences are MDHEN and SYDVKM. With 3 bases removed from V and 7 bases from J, the gap between germline ends came to 13 bases. The CDR3 spans 15 residues. CDR3: CASSLPRLENSPLHF. CDR3 bases: TGTGCCAGCAGTTTGCCCCGGTTGGAGAATTCACCCCTCCACTTT.

This chain uses TRBV6-4 with TRBJ1-6, with 8 bases identical to TRBD1. Germline CDR1 is MRHNA and CDR2 is SNTAGT. This CDR3 contains 14 residues. The ends lost 2 bases at V and 7 bases at J; junction bases unmatched: 1. The CDR3 reads CASSDRTGNSPLHF. In DNA, the CDR3 is TGTGCCAGCAGTGACCGGACAGGGAATTCACCCCTCCACTTT.

This clone came up once. The CDR3 protein is CASSEAPGSGNTIYF. CDR3 DNA sequence: TGTGCCAGCAGTGAAGCGCCGGGGTCTGGAAACACCATATATTTT. This chain joins TRBV6-1 and TRBJ1-3; D is undetermined. Germline lookup yields CDR1 MNHNS and CDR2 SASEGT. The CDR3 totals 15 residues. Trimming stripped 0 bases from V and 1 base from J, with 7 bases between.

This clone has a single count. This sequence joins TRBV5-1 and TRBJ2-1; 9 nucleotides line up with TRBD1. Germline V gives CDR1 SGHRS, CDR2 YFSETQ. This CDR3 is 15 amino acids long. J lost 5 bases, V lost 4 bases, and 7 bases had no gene match. CDR3: CASSRGTGPDNEQFF. The CDR3 DNA reads TGCGCCAGCAGCCGTGGGACAGGGCCAGACAATGAGCAGTTCTTC.

V usage is TRBV6-2 or TRBV6-3 and J usage is TRBJ2-5; a weak D match, TRBD2 (5 bases). This CDR3 region has 14 residues. Germline-derived CDR1 and CDR2 are MNHEY and SVGEGT. Deletions cut 6 bases from V and 1 base from J, with 12 bases between. The CDR3 coding sequence is TGTGCCAGCAGCTCAACTAGAATCCAAGAGACCCAGTACTTC. This translates into CASSSTRIQETQYF.

Concerning this clone itself: This same CDR3 is encoded by further DNA sequences in the sample. This rearrangement joins TRBV9 to TRBJ1-1; perhaps TRBD1 as D (5 bases). The V end lost 2 bases, the J end lost 3 bases, and 8 bases lay between the germline ends. Germline CDR1 and CDR2: SGDLS and YYNGEE. The CDR3 has 13 residues. As DNA, the CDR3 is TGTGCCAGCAGCGTTTTAGGGGACACTGAAGCTTTCTTT. Protein: CASSVLGDTEAFF.

This clone was seen only once. The rearrangement uses TRBV29-1 and TRBJ1-5; D not certain. The germline V gene has CDR1 SQVTM and CDR2 ANQGSEA. V lost 6 bases and J lost 4, with 10 bases in between. This CDR3 region has 12 residues. The CDR3: CSVADANQPQHF. CDR3 sequence (DNA): TGCAGCGTAGCGGACGCAAATCAGCCCCAGCATTTT. Full variable domain (outside the CDR3, taken from reference TRBV29-1 and TRBJ1-5): SAVISQKPSRDICQRGTSLTIQCQVDSQVTMMFWYRQQPGQSLTLIATANQGSEATYESGFVIDKFPISRPNLTFSTLTVSNMSPEDSSIYLCSVADANQPQHFGDGTRLSIL.

V usage is TRBV6-5 and J usage is TRBJ1-5, with D perhaps matching TRBD1 (5 bases). Trimming removed 3 bases at V and 2 bases at J, with 11 bases between. The CDR3 contains 15 residues. The germline V gene encodes CDR1 MNHEY and CDR2 SVGAGI. The CDR3 DNA reads TGTGCCAGCAGTTATGAAGGGGTTCGCAATCAGCCCCAGCATTTT. It is translated as CASSYEGVRNQPQHF.